One sample yielded the 8 T cell receptor beta chains listed below, sequenced in a study of cytomegalovirus exposure and HLA in healthy donors. The PCR contained 60 Vbeta and 13 Jbeta primers. Some clones are missing from TCRdb's copy, which holds only in-frame ones; the method was immunoSEQ multiplex PCR. The sample yields about 160,000 clones, under 90% seen once. Sequencing was done on a sample of PBMCs. All receptors come from a man under 40 in good health and CMV-seronegative.

This clone was recorded only once. The chain employs TRBV28 and TRBJ2-2; 7 nucleotides agree with TRBD1. The CDR3 is made up of 17 amino acids. Germline V gene lookup returns CDR1 MDHEN and CDR2 SYDVKM. V dropped 3 bases and J dropped 0; count of bases not matched to a gene: 7. The CDR3, as DNA: TGTGCCAGCAGTTTCCTTCCGGGACAGCCGAACACCGGGGAGCTGTTTTTT. The encoded protein is CASSFLPGQPNTGELFF.

The V call is TRBV7-8, the J call TRBJ1-5, with a possible D match to TRBD1 (6 bases). Trimming removed 5 bases at V and 4 bases at J, with 27 bases between. Per the germline V gene, CDR1 is SGHVS and CDR2 is FQNEAQ. This CDR3 comprises 19 residues. CDR3 amino acids: CASSNQVDRFSLANQPQHF. CDR3 coding DNA: TGTGCCAGCAGCAACCAGGTGGACAGATTCTCGCTAGCAAATCAGCCCCAGCATTTT.

The V and J genes are TRBV9 and TRBJ2-3, with a weak D call TRBD2 (5 bases). V was pared by 0 bases and J by 3 bases, with 14 bases between. Germline V gives CDR1 SGDLS, CDR2 YYNGEE. The CDR3 has 16 amino acids. DNA of the CDR3: TGTGCCAGCAGCGTAGCTGTTACAGCGGTTACAGATACGCAGTATTTT. Its translation: CASSVAVTAVTDTQYF.

This clone was seen more than once but under ten times. This chain joins TRBV10-3 and TRBJ1-1, with 7 nucleotides matching TRBD1. V was clipped by 10 bases and J by 0 bases; unmatched bases: 5. The V gene's germline CDR1 is ENHRY and CDR2 SYGVKD. The CDR3 runs 13 residues. CDR3 DNA sequence: TGTGCCACTGCGGGACAGTTGAACACTGAAGCTTTCTTT. Translation gives CATAGQLNTEAFF.

The rearrangement uses TRBV28 and TRBJ1-5, with D possibly being TRBD1 (6 bases). The V end was cut by 4 bases, the J end by 1 base, with 8 bases between. The CDR3 runs to 14 residues. Germline V lookup: CDR1 MDHEN, CDR2 SYDVKM. CDR3 residues: CASSSQGSNQPQHF. The CDR3 coding sequence is TGTGCCAGCAGTTCCCAGGGGAGCAATCAGCCCCAGCATTTT.

This clone was seen a single time. This chain joins TRBV7-6 and TRBJ2-2; a possible D gene is TRBD2 (5 bases). V was clipped by 5 bases and J by 4 bases, with 14 bases between them. In germline, CDR1 is SGHVS, CDR2 FNYEAQ. The length of the CDR3 is 15 residues. In nucleotides, the CDR3 is TGTGCCAGCAGCCTTAGTAAGGCGGGCACCGGGGAGCTGTTTTTT. Translating it yields CASSLSKAGTGELFF.

The chain has TRBV7-9 and TRBJ2-5, with 7 positions matching TRBD1. Looked up from germline, CDR1 is SEHNR and CDR2 is FQNEAQ (reference sequence). V shed 5 bases and J 3 bases; nucleotides not matched to a gene: 6. The CDR3 has 14 residues. The CDR3 DNA follows: TGTGCCAGCAGCCCGGGGACAGACGAAGAGACCCAGTACTTC. This gives the protein CASSPGTDEETQYF. The whole variable domain, filled in from reference TRBV7-9 and TRBJ2-5, reads DTGVSQNPRHKITKRGQNVTFRCDPISEHNRLYWYRQTLGQGPEFLTYFQNEAQLEKSRLLSDRFSAERPKGSFSTLEIQRTEQGDSAMYLCASSPGTDEETQYFGPGTRLLVL.

This clone was observed a few times. CDR3 amino acids: CATSDRDHSYEQYF. For the CDR3, the DNA is TGTGCCACCTCCGACAGGGACCACTCCTACGAGCAGTACTTC. The J gene is TRBJ2-7, the V gene TRBV27, with 7 positions matching TRBD1. The CDR3 sequence is 14 residues long. Trimming at V came to 10 bases and at J to 0 bases, leaving 9 bases not matched to a gene. Per the germline V gene, CDR1 is MNHEY and CDR2 is SMNVEV (reference sequence).